The present T cell receptor (beta chain) was sequenced within a study of cytomegalovirus exposure and HLA in healthy donors. Researchers ran the PCR with 60 Vbeta and 13 Jbeta primers. Libraries were prepared by immunoSEQ multiplex PCR; TCRdb keeps only in-frame clonotypes and omits some of them. The sample lists more than 80,000 clones, over 70% occurring once. This clone showed up just a few times. Its antigen is still unknown. Germline CDR1 reads SGHTA; CDR2 reads FQGNSA. The ends were cut back, 2 bases at V and 8 bases at J, with 6 bases in the middle. This CDR3 contains 11 residues. Regarding the study as a whole: Presence/absence analyses treated sequencing depth as roughly uniform across donors. Rarity characterized most TCR sequences, yet some public TCRs appeared in many donors.

The chain uses TRBV7-2 and TRBJ2-5; no clear D gene. The sequence came from a female donor in good health and CMV-seronegative. Source material: PBMCs. The CDR3 loop is CASSLFSTQYF. The CDR3 DNA is TGTGCCAGCAGCTTATTCTCCACCCAGTACTTC.